Presented here are 13 T cell receptor beta chains from one specimen sequenced in a study of shared clonotypes between healthy human individuals. TCRdb's table, derived via immunoSEQ multiplex PCR, lists solely in-frame clones and lacks some. The top ten hold under 0.45% of the sample, which has about 2.3 million clones, over 90% seen once. The sequencing input was naive CD4+ T cells from PBMCs. Specified subset: CD45RA+ positively selected. These receptors all come from a man aged 18-30 years in good health. Some clones in this sample may be carry-over from other donors' samples.

For the CDR3, the DNA is TGTGCCAGCTCACCACGAGGGGGCGCTGGCACCGGGGAGCTGTTTTTT. The encoded protein is CASSPRGGAGTGELFF. The chain recombines TRBV18 with TRBJ2-2; 7 nucleotides agree with TRBD1. Germline V gene data show CDR1 as KGHSH and CDR2 as LQKENI. There are 16 residues in the CDR3. V lost 1 base to trimming and J lost 4 bases; unmatched junction nucleotides: 6.

The CDR3 region has the DNA TGTGCCAGCAGTAGTCCGTTTCGGTCTGGGGCCAACGTCCTGACTTTC. Amino acids: CASSSPFRSGANVLTF. The chain carries TRBV27 and TRBJ2-6; D ambiguous. Trimming left V 5 bases short and J 1 base short, with 12 bases between. Germline V CDR1 and CDR2: MNHEY, SMNVEV (reference sequence). This CDR3 spans 16 amino acids.

A note on this clone: Other DNA sequences from this sample encode an identical CDR3 as well. This chain uses TRBV11-2 with TRBJ1-2; a possible D gene is TRBD1 (6 bases). Germline V gene lookup returns CDR1 SGHAT and CDR2 FQNNGV. V lost 4 bases to trimming and J lost 6 bases, with 9 bases between them. The CDR3 runs 12 residues. CDR3 DNA: TGTGCCAGCAGCTGGGGGGGCGATGGCTACACCTTC. It specifies CASSWGGDGYTF. The variable domain in full, completed from reference TRBV11-2 and TRBJ1-2, reads EAGVAQSPRYKIIEKRQSVAFWCNPISGHATLYWYQQILGQGPKLLIQFQNNGVVDDSQLPKDRFSAERLKGVDSTLKIQPAKLEDSAVYLCASSWGGDGYTFGSGTRLTVV.

V gene TRBV27 combines with J gene TRBJ2-3; D gene unclear. There are 16 residues in the CDR3. Germline CDR1 reads MNHEY; CDR2 reads SMNVEV (reference sequence). Trimming removed 5 bases from V and 0 bases from J, with 15 bases in between. CDR3: CASSRLARESTDTQYF. CDR3 nucleotide sequence: TGTGCCAGCAGTCGGTTAGCTCGTGAAAGCACAGATACGCAGTATTTT.

This chain links TRBV27 with TRBJ1-2; 7 bases map to TRBD1. V was clipped by 8 bases and J by 8 bases; unmatched bases: 17. Per germline, CDR1 MNHEY and CDR2 SMNVEV (reference sequence). The CDR3 sequence is 15 residues long. CDR3 amino acids: CASSKSRDSPRGYTF. The CDR3 coding sequence is TGTGCCAGCTCAAAGTCGAGGGACAGCCCGAGAGGCTACACCTTC.

The chain recombines TRBV27 with TRBJ1-5; D gene uncertain. V was trimmed by 8 bases and J by 3 bases, leaving 14 bases between them. CDR3 length: 14 residues. Germline V gives CDR1 MNHEY, CDR2 SMNVEV (reference sequence). The DNA for the CDR3 is TGTGCCAGCCGGTTTATGGGTGCCAATCAGCCCCAGCATTTT. Translation gives CASRFMGANQPQHF.

This clone was seen just once. The chain uses TRBV5-1 and TRBJ2-7; D may correspond to TRBD1 or TRBD2 (5 bases each). V dropped 5 bases and J dropped 1 base, with 13 bases sitting between them. The CDR3 consists of 14 residues. From germline, CDR1 is SGHRS and CDR2 YFSETQ. CDR3 amino acids: CASSAGTESYEQYF. DNA of the CDR3: TGCGCCAGCAGTGCCGGGACCGAGTCCTACGAGCAGTACTTC. Looking up the rest from reference TRBV5-1 and TRBJ2-7 gives the full variable domain: KAGVTQTPRYLIKTRGQQVTLSCSPISGHRSVSWYQQTPGQGLQFLFEYFSETQRNKGNFPGRFSGRQFSNSRSEMNVSTLELGDSALYLCASSAGTESYEQYFGPGTRLTVT.

The chain uses TRBV15 and TRBJ2-5; 7 nucleotides align to TRBD1. Germline CDR1 reads LNHNV; CDR2 reads YYDKDF (reference sequence). J was trimmed by 5 bases and V by 1 base; bases with no gene match: 10. The CDR3 is 16 amino acids. CDR3 nucleotides: TGTGCCACCAGCAGAGGCCCGACAGGGAGCATGGAGACCCAGTACTTC. Amino acid sequence: CATSRGPTGSMETQYF.

J is TRBJ2-7 and V is TRBV12-5; tentatively, D is TRBD2 (6 bases). The germline V gene has CDR1 LGHNT and CDR2 FRNRAP. This CDR3 is 16 amino acids long. Trimming stripped 5 bases from V and 6 bases from J, with 23 bases between. The CDR3 spells CASGPLRLVRVGEQYF. The CDR3 bases are TGTGCTAGTGGTCCCCTGCGACTAGTCCGGGTCGGCGAGCAGTACTTC.

This clone appeared once. The rearrangement links TRBV18 to TRBJ2-1; TRBD2 matches at 13 bases. Germline CDR1 and CDR2: KGHSH and LQKENI. This CDR3 comprises 16 residues. The V segment lost 3 bases and the J segment 8 bases; nucleotides outside the gene matches: 7. CDR3 bases: TGTGCCAGCTCACCTCCTGGGACTAGCGGGATCCATGAGCAGTTCTTC. It is translated as CASSPPGTSGIHEQFF.

The chain couples TRBV30 to TRBJ1-4; the D is unclear. Per germline, CDR1 GTSNPN and CDR2 SVGIG (reference sequence). The V and J ends lost 0 bases and 5 bases respectively, with 7 bases between them. The CDR3 is 13 residues long. CDR3 coding DNA: TGTGCCTGGAGTGTAAACCGGAATGAAAAACTGTTTTTT. Amino acid sequence: CAWSVNRNEKLFF.

The chain joins TRBV29-1 to TRBJ2-3; 13 nucleotides match TRBD2. In germline, CDR1 is SQVTM, CDR2 ANQGSEA. The ends lost 6 bases at V and 3 bases at J; junction bases unmatched: 6. The CDR3 loop spans 15 amino acids. The CDR3 region is CSVSWTSGRTDTQYF. CDR3 DNA: TGCAGCGTGAGTTGGACTAGCGGGAGAACAGATACGCAGTATTTT.

The chain has TRBV7-9 and TRBJ2-1, with D perhaps being TRBD1 or TRBD2 (6 bases each). CDR3 length equals 17 residues. Trimming removed 1 base from V and 5 bases from J, with 18 bases in between. Germline CDR1 and CDR2: SEHNR and FQNEAQ (reference sequence). This CDR3 reads CASSLGGLGTRDNEQFF. CDR3 bases: TGTGCCAGCAGCTTAGGGGGGCTTGGGACTCGAGACAATGAGCAGTTCTTC. Full variable domain (missing parts from reference TRBV7-9 and TRBJ2-1): DTGVSQNPRHKITKRGQNVTFRCDPISEHNRLYWYRQTLGQGPEFLTYFQNEAQLEKSRLLSDRFSAERPKGSFSTLEIQRTEQGDSAMYLCASSLGGLGTRDNEQFFGPGTRLTVL.